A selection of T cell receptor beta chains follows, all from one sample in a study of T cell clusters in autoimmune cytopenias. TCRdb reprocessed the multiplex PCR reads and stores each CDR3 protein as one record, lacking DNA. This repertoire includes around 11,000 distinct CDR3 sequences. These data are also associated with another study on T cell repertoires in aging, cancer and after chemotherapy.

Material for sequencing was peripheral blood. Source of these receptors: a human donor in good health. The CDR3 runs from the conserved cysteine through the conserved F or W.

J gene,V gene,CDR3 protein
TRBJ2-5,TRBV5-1,CASSLGPRRETQYF
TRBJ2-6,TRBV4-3,CASSQGRRTNSGANVLTF
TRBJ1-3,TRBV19,CASSSPGHSGSGNTIYF
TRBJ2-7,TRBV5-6,CASSGRDSSYEQYF
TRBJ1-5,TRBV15,CATSSSKDSRNQPQHF
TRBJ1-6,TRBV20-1,CSARDQDSTNSPLHF
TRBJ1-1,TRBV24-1,CATSDFQGGDTEAFF
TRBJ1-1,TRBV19,CASSIAGAGSNTEAFF
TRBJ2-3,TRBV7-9,CASSFGRAPTDTQYF
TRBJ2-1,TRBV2,CASTLSVRGAENEQFF